This T cell receptor beta chain was captured by sequencing in a study of PD-1 blockade in classical Hodgkin lymphoma. CDR1 is SGHNT and CDR2 is YYREEE in the germline V gene (reference sequence). The ends were cut back, 4 bases at V and 7 bases at J, with 17 bases in the middle. The CDR3 spans 14 residues. Produced via immunoSEQ multiplex PCR; TCRdb's table is partial and in-frame only. The sample yields some 31,000 clones, about two thirds seen once. Every one of the patients relapsed after autologous stem cell transplantation (brentuximab vedotin exposure was variable). The sequences come from peripheral blood mononuclear cells (PBMCs), collected before the second cycle of nivolumab. The sequence derives from a human donor with classical Hodgkin lymphoma. The J gene is TRBJ1-1, the V gene TRBV5-4; perhaps TRBD1 as D (6 bases). Here the CDR3 DNA reads TGTGCCAGCAGCCCAGTGGACAGAGGGCTTGAAGCTTTCTTT. Residues: CASSPVDRGLEAFF.